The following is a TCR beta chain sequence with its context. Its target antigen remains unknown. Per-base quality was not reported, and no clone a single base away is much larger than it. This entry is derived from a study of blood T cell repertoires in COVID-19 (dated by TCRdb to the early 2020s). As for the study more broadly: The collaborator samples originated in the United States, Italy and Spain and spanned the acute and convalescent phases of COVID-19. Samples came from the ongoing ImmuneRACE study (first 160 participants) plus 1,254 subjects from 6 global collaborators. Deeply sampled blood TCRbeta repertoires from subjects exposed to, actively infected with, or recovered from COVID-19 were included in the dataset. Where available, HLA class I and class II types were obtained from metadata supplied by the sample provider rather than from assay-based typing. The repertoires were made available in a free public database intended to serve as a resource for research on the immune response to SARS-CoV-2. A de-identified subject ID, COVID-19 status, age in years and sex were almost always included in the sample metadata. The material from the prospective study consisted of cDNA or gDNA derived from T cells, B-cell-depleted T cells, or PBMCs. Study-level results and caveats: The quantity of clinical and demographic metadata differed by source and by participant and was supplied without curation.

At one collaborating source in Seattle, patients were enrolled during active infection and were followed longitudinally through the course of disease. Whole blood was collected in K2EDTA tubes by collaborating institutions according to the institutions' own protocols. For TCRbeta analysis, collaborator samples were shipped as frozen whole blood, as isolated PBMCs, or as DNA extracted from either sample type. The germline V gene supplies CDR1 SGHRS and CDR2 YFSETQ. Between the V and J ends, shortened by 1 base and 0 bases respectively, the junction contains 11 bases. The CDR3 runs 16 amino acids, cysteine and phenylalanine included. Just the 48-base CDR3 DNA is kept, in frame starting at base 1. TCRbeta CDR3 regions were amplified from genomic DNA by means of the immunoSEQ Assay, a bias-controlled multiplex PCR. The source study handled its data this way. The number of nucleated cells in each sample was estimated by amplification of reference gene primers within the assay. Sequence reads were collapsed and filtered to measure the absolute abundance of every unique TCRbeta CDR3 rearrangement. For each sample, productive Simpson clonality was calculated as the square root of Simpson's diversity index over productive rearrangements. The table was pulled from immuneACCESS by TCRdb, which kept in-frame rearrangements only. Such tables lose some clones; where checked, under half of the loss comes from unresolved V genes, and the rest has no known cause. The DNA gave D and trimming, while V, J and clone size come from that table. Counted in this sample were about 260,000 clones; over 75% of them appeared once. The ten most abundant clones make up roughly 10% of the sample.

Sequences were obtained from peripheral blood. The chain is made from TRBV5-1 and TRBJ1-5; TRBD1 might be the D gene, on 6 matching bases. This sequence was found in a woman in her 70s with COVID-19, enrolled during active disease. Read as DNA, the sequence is TGCGCCAGCAGCTTGACAGGGCCCCCTAGCAATCAGCCCCAGCATTTT. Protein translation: CASSLTGPPSNQPQHF.